A single sample is the source of the 5 T cell receptor beta chains below, sequenced in a study of T cell responses to AZD1222 COVID-19 vaccine. Sequencing used immunoSEQ multiplex PCR; TCRdb keeps in-frame clones, though not all of them. The sample holds roughly 99,000 clones; about 89% are singletons and the top ten take 6.5% to 8.5%. This material consisted of peripheral blood, taken 28 days after the second AZD1222 dose. The receptor set was obtained from an adult who received the AZD1222 COVID-19 vaccine.

This clone was seen more than once but under ten times. For the CDR3, the DNA is TGTGCCAGCACCCCAGGGACAGGGGGGATCTATGGCTACACCTTC. This codes for CASTPGTGGIYGYTF. The chain is built from TRBV5-8 and TRBJ1-2; TRBD1 matches at 11 bases. The CDR3 sequence is 15 residues long. Germline CDR1 is SGHTS and CDR2 is YDEGEE. The V gene end was trimmed by 6 bases and the J gene end by 4 bases; junction bases not matched to a gene: 8.

This chain uses TRBV10-3 with TRBJ2-3; D possibly matches TRBD1 or TRBD2 (5 bases each). Germline CDR1 and CDR2: ENHRY and SYGVKD. V shed 4 bases and J shed 7 bases, with 12 bases lying between them. CDR3 size: 13 residues. CDR3 nucleotide sequence: TGTGCCATCAGTGGCCCGGGGCTTTATACGCAGTATTTT. The encoded protein is CAISGPGLYTQYF.

The chain links TRBV12-3 or TRBV12-4 to TRBJ2-7; D is uncertain. This CDR3 has 13 amino acids. The V end was cut by 1 base, the J end by 2 bases, with 6 bases between. CDR3 in amino acids: CASSLERTYEQYF. The DNA of the CDR3 is TGTGCCAGCAGTTTAGAGAGGACCTACGAGCAGTACTTC.

The chain couples TRBV24-1 to TRBJ2-2; 7 nucleotides line up with TRBD2. Germline loops: CDR1 KGHDR, CDR2 SFDVKD. The CDR3 length is 16 residues. V gave up 6 bases and J gave up 1 base; unmatched junction bases: 7. The CDR3 bases are TGTGCCACCAGTTCGGGAGGATCAGGGAACACCGGGGAGCTGTTTTTT. Its protein is CATSSGGSGNTGELFF.

The chain couples TRBV5-6 to TRBJ2-3; 7 positions match TRBD2. Germline CDR1 and CDR2: SGHDT and YYEEEE. The CDR3 runs 16 residues. The junction had 10 bases not matched to a gene; V was cut back by 4 bases and J by 2 bases. The CDR3 is CASSPGGRGYTDTQYF. The CDR3 DNA is TGTGCCAGCAGCCCTGGGGGGAGGGGCTACACAGATACGCAGTATTTT.